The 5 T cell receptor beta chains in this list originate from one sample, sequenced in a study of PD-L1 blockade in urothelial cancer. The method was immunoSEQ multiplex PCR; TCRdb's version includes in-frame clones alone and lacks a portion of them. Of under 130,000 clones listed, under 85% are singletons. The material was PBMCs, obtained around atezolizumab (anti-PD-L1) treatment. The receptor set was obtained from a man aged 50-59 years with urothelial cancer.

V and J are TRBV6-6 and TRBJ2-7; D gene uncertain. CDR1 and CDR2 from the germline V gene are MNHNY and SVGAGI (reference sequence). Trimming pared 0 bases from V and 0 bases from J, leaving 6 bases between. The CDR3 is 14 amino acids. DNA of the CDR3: TGTGCCAGCAGTTACTCACAGATCTCCTACGAGCAGTACTTC. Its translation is CASSYSQISYEQYF.

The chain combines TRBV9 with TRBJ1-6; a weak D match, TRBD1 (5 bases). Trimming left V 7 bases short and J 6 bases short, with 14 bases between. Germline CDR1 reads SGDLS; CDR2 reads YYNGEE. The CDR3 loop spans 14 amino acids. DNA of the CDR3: TGTGCCAGCGCGGAGGGACCGTCTAATTCACCCCTCCACTTT. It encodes CASAEGPSNSPLHF. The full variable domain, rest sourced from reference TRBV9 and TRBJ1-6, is DSGVTQTPKHLITATGQRVTLRCSPRSGDLSVYWYQQSLDQGLQFLIQYYNGEERAKGNILERFSAQQFPDLHSELNLSSLELGDSALYFCASAEGPSNSPLHFGNGTRLTVT.

As DNA, the CDR3 is TGTGCCAGTAGACCCAGCGGAGCCTACGAGCAGTACTTC. This sequence encodes CASRPSGAYEQYF. The chain is built from TRBV19 and TRBJ2-7, with D tentatively TRBD2 (5 bases). The CDR3 extends over 13 amino acids. Germline V gene data show CDR1 as LNHDA and CDR2 as SQIVND (reference sequence). Trimming left V 6 bases short and J 2 bases short, with 11 bases between.

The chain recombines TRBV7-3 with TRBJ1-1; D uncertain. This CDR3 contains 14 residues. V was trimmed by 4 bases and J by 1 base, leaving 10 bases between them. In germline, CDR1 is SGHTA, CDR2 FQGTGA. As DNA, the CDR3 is TGTGCCAGCAGCTCCGGTTACTCGAACACTGAAGCTTTCTTT. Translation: CASSSGYSNTEAFF.

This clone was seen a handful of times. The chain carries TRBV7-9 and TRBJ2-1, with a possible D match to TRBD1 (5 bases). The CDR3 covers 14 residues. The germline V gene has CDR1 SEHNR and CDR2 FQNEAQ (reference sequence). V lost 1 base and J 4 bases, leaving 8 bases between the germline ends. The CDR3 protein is CASSLGGTYNEQFF. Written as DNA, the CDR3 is TGTGCCAGCAGCTTAGGGGGCACATACAATGAGCAGTTCTTC.